The 14 T cell receptor beta chains below come from one sample, sequenced in a study of tumor-infiltrating lymphocytes in primary liver carcinoma. Co-extraction yielded RNA and DNA from approximately 20-30 mg of unsorted bulk tissue. With 500 ng total RNA as template and a constant-region primer, TCR beta cDNA was made. Library construction for TCR beta comprised three nested multiplex PCR rounds performed with slightly modified ARM-PCR. TRBV1-TRBV30 forward and Cbeta reverse primers drove the first two roughly 10-cycle rounds. Each CDR3 protein gets one entry after TCRdb re-called the multiplex PCR reads with MiXCR. The table has over 35,000 distinct CDR3 sequences, roughly 80% seen once. Sequenced material: liver tumor tissue from sampling region 4. As for subset: tumor region T4, right-lateral pole. The receptors shown here come from a man aged 40-55 years with primary liver carcinoma and hepatitis B virus infection.

A word on this clonotype: This clone may be a read error of a much larger clone one base away. The V gene is TRBV20-1, the J gene TRBJ2-5; perhaps TRBD2 as D (6 bases). The germline CDR1 and CDR2 sequences are DFQATT and SNEGSKA (reference sequence). This CDR3 comprises 12 residues. CDR3 protein: CIARVGGETQYF. The CDR3 DNA reads TGCATTGCTAGAGTGGGAGGCGAGACCCAGTACTTC.

Remarks on this clonotype: One end of the junction fails to match germline, which may point to a read error. V is TRBV28 and J is TRBJ2-3; maybe TRBD1 (6 bases). The CDR3 totals 16 residues. Germline lookup yields CDR1 MDHEN and CDR2 SYDVKM. The CDR3 DNA is TGTGCCGGCAGTAAGGGGGTATCACTAACGGAAGATACGCAGTATTTT. This codes for CAGSKGVSLTEDTQYF.

A few counts support this clonotype. A junction boundary mismatches the germline segment, possibly from a read error. V usage is TRBV6-5 and J usage is TRBJ2-1; 10 bases match TRBD2. Germline assignment: CDR1 MNHEY and CDR2 SVGAGI. CDR3 length equals 17 residues. CDR3 region: CASTHHVSSGSFHERFF. For the CDR3, the DNA is TGTGCCAGCACCCACCATGTTTCTAGCGGGAGTTTTCATGAGCGGTTCTTC.

Points on this clonotype: Mismatch with germline at one junction end may stem from a read error. The rearrangement uses TRBV6-4 and TRBJ2-3, with a possible D match to TRBD2 (6 bases). Germline V gene sequence: CDR1 MRHNA, CDR2 SNTAGT. The CDR3 length is 13 residues. CDR3 loop: CASSVGGTDTQYF. The CDR3 region has the DNA TGTGCCAGCAGTGTGGGAGGCACAGATACGCAATATTTT.

This clonotype was counted a few times. Relative to the germline gene, one junction end is altered; a read error may explain this. The chain is built from TRBV10-1 and TRBJ2-2; D is possibly TRBD2 (6 bases). This CDR3 contains 16 residues. Per germline, CDR1 WNHNN and CDR2 SYGVQD (reference sequence). CDR3 DNA sequence: TGCGCCAGCAGTCCCGGAAGGACGGGAAACACCGGGGGGCTGTTTTTT. The encoded protein is CASSPGRTGNTGGLFF.

This clonotype was recorded once. One junction end disagrees with the germline gene, perhaps due to a read error. This rearrangement joins TRBV4-2 to TRBJ1-4; D is undetermined. Germline V gene sequence: CDR1 LGHNA, CDR2 YNFKEQ. CDR3 length: 13 residues. CDR3 region: CAGSQSHREKPFF. For the CDR3, the DNA is TGTGCCGGCAGCCAGTCCCACCGTGAAAAACCGTTTTTT.

Comment on this clonotype: This may come from a read error, since a much larger clone is one base off. The rearrangement joins TRBV12-3 or TRBV12-4 to TRBJ2-7, with 7 nucleotides matching TRBD2. The CDR3 totals 16 residues. For the CDR3, the DNA is TGTGCCACCAGTTCTGGCAGGCGACTAGCCCTCTACGAGCAGTACTTC. This sequence encodes CATSSGRRLALYEQYF.

This clonotype was seen repeatedly, ten times or more. The V and J genes are TRBV30 and TRBJ2-7; 9 bases match TRBD2. The V gene's germline CDR1 is GTSNPN and CDR2 SVGIG (reference sequence). The CDR3 sequence is 12 residues long. V shed 6 bases and J 3 bases; nucleotides not matched to a gene: 3. The CDR3 region is CACSTSGYEQYF. In DNA form, the CDR3 reads TGTGCCTGCTCGACTAGCGGCTACGAGCAGTACTTC.

Details on this clonotype: Germline is not matched at one junction end, which may reflect a read error. The genes are TRBV11-1 and TRBJ2-2, with D possibly being TRBD1 (6 bases). This CDR3 comprises 13 residues. Germline V gives CDR1 SGHAT, CDR2 FQDESV (reference sequence). The CDR3 is CGSNFWDTGELFF. DNA of the CDR3: TGTGGCAGCAACTTTTGGGACACCGGGGAACTGTTTTTT.

This clonotype was seen ten or more times. The CDR3 region has the DNA TGTGCCACCAGCGGACGGACAGGCCATAATCAGCCCCAGCATTTT. Its protein is CATSGRTGHNQPQHF. This chain connects TRBV15 to TRBJ1-5; 7 nucleotides align to TRBD1. The germline V gene encodes CDR1 LNHNV and CDR2 YYDKDF (reference sequence). The trim removed 5 bases at V and 4 bases at J, leaving 8 bases unmatched. This CDR3 comprises 15 residues. Full variable domain (remainder filled in from reference TRBV15 and TRBJ1-5): DAMVIQNPRYQVTQFGKPVTLSCSQTLNHNVMYWYQQKSSQAPKLLFHYYDKDFNNEADTPDNFQSRRPNTSFCFLDIRSPGLGDTAMYLCATSGRTGHNQPQHFGDGTRLSIL.

In regard to this clonotype: One end of the junction fails to match germline, which may point to a read error. The chain joins TRBV30 to TRBJ2-1; D ambiguous. CDR1 and CDR2 from the germline V gene are GTSNPN and SVGIG (reference sequence). The CDR3 length is 11 residues. The CDR3 sequence: CDWVEYNEQFF. The CDR3 coding sequence is TGTGACTGGGTGGAATACAATGAACAGTTCTTC. Full variable domain (missing parts from reference TRBV30 and TRBJ2-1): SQTIHQWPATLVQPVGSPLSLECTVEGTSNPNLYWYRQAAGRGLQLLFYSVGIGQISSEVPQNLSASRPQDRQFILSSKKLLLSDSGFYLCDWVEYNEQFFGPGTRLTVL.

On this clonotype itself: Compared with germline, one end of the junction differs, possibly owing to a read error. V gene TRBV24-1 combines with J gene TRBJ2-4, with 9 nucleotides matching TRBD1. In germline, CDR1 is KGHDR, CDR2 SFDVKD. This CDR3 has 15 amino acids. The CDR3 here is CATSDSTGGVIIQYF. The CDR3 DNA follows: TGTGCCACCAGCGATTCGACAGGGGGGGTGATCATTCAGTACTTC.

About this clonotype itself: Since no conserved phenylalanine or tryptophan closes the CDR3, a read error is the likely cause. The CDR3 nucleotides read TGTGCCAGCAGTACCCCGGGACTGCTCGTCGGCAATGGGCAGTTCTCC. Protein sequence: CASSTPGLLVGNGQFS. V gene TRBV6-1 combines with J gene TRBJ2-1; a weak D match, TRBD2 (6 bases). The length of the CDR3 is 16 residues. The germline V gene has CDR1 MNHNS and CDR2 SASEGT.

As concerns this clonotype: This CDR3 fails to terminate in the conserved phenylalanine or tryptophan, so it likely reflects a read error. The chain carries TRBV7-9 and TRBJ1-2, with D perhaps matching TRBD1 (6 bases). The CDR3 covers 14 residues. Germline V CDR1 and CDR2: SEHNR, FQNEAQ (reference sequence). V lost 7 bases, J lost 6 bases, and 18 bases lay in between. The DNA of the CDR3 is TGTGCCAGCAAATGGGACAAGGGGTTTCATGGCTACACCCTC. Protein product: CASKWDKGFHGYTL.